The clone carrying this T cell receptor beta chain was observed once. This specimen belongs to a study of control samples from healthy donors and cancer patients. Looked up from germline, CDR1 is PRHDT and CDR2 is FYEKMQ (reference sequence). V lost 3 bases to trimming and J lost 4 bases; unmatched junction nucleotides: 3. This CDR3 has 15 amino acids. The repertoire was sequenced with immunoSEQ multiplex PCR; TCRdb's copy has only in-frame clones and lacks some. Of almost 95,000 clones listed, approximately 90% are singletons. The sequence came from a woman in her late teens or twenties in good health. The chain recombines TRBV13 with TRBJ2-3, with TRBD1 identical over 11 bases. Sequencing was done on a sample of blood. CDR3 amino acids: CASSLRTGGPDTQYF. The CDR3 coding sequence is TGTGCCAGCAGCTTGCGGACAGGGGGCCCAGATACGCAGTATTTT.